The 29 T cell receptor beta chains listed next were all sequenced from one sample in a study of response to subunit inactivated influenza vaccine. Using its own MiXCR run on the RT-PCR reads, TCRdb lists one record per CDR3 protein. The table has under 550,000 distinct CDR3 sequences, around 8% seen once; the top ten hold 10% to 15%. The sample consisted of PBMCs from blood, taken less than 25 months after vaccination. Receptors were obtained from a man between 50 and 75 years old who received an inactivated influenza vaccine.

The chain combines TRBV12-3 or TRBV12-4 with TRBJ2-1; 10 bases map to TRBD1. This CDR3 has 13 amino acids. The junction had 4 bases not matched to a gene; V was cut back by 6 bases and J by 8 bases. The CDR3 sequence is CASRDRGVDEQFF. CDR3 DNA: TGTGCCAGCAGGGACAGGGGGGTCGATGAGCAGTTCTTC.

This clonotype was counted a few times. The rearrangement uses TRBV24-1 and TRBJ2-7; D is perhaps TRBD1 (5 bases). The CDR3 runs to 14 residues. The germline V and J ends were trimmed by 3 bases and 2 bases, with 10 bases remaining between them. CDR1 is KGHDR and CDR2 is SFDVKD in the germline V gene. CDR3: CATSDHDRPYEQYF. The DNA of the CDR3 is TGTGCCACCAGTGATCATGACAGACCCTACGAGCAGTACTTC.

The sample holds many counts of this clonotype. The chain couples TRBV4-2 to TRBJ2-1, with 9 bases that match TRBD2. V was clipped by 7 bases and J by 4 bases; unmatched bases: 5. The CDR3 extends over 14 amino acids. Germline V gene lookup returns CDR1 LGHNA and CDR2 YNFKEQ. CDR3 sequence (DNA): TGTGCCAGCAACAGCGGGGGGCTATACAATGAGCAGTTCTTC. This codes for CASNSGGLYNEQFF.

This clonotype was recorded a few times. J is TRBJ1-4 and V is TRBV5-1; D uncertain. The CDR3 is 13 amino acids. Per germline, CDR1 SGHRS and CDR2 YFSETQ. V was clipped by 4 bases and J by 8 bases, with 12 bases between them. The CDR3 nucleotides read TGCGCCAGCAGCCTTGTCGACGGCGAAAAACTGTTTTTT. This sequence encodes CASSLVDGEKLFF.

The gene calls are TRBV7-2 and TRBJ2-5; D perhaps matches TRBD1 (6 bases). V was clipped by 4 bases and J by 2 bases, with 8 bases between them. The CDR3 is 13 residues long. Germline V gene sequence: CDR1 SGHTA, CDR2 FQGNSA. The CDR3 region has the DNA TGTGCCAGCAGCTGGACAGAACAAGAGACCCAGTACTTC. It translates to CASSWTEQETQYF.

This clonotype was seen repeatedly, ten times or more. The J gene is TRBJ1-1, the V gene TRBV3-1; unclear D gene. The germline CDR1 and CDR2 sequences are LGHDT and YNNKEL (reference sequence). The CDR3 is 15 amino acids. V was clipped by 1 base and J by 1 base, with 10 bases between them. The CDR3 is CASSQVWEANTEAFF. The CDR3 DNA follows: TGTGCCAGCAGCCAAGTATGGGAGGCGAACACTGAAGCTTTCTTT. Full variable domain (rest looked up from reference TRBV3-1 and TRBJ1-1): DTAVSQTPKYLVTQMGNDKSIKCEQNLGHDTMYWYKQDSKKFLKIMFSYNNKELIINETVPNRFSPKSPDKAHLNLHINSLELGDSAVYFCASSQVWEANTEAFFGQGTRLTVV.

This clonotype has at least ten counts. The chain has TRBV29-1 and TRBJ2-1; TRBD2 matches 7 bases. The CDR3 is made up of 15 amino acids. Per the germline V gene, CDR1 is SQVTM and CDR2 is ANQGSEA. V dropped 2 bases and J dropped 0; count of bases not matched to a gene: 4. The CDR3 DNA reads as TGCAGCGTTGAACTCCTAGCGGTCTCCTACAATGAGCAGTTCTTC. It encodes CSVELLAVSYNEQFF.

The table lists this clonotype with a few counts. CDR3 protein: CASSPPGRSSYEQYF. In DNA, the CDR3 is TGTGCCAGCTCACCGCCGGGACGGAGCTCCTACGAGCAGTACTTC. The V call is TRBV18, the J call TRBJ2-7; D could derive from TRBD1 or TRBD2 (5 bases each). CDR3 length: 15 amino acids. From germline, CDR1 is KGHSH and CDR2 LQKENI. The germline V and J ends were trimmed by 3 bases and 0 bases, with 12 bases remaining between them.

The chain joins TRBV6-1 to TRBJ1-4; D is undetermined. The V and J ends lost 6 bases and 7 bases respectively, with 18 bases between them. The CDR3 totals 15 residues. The germline V gene encodes CDR1 MNHNS and CDR2 SASEGT. The CDR3 sequence: CASSKGLLGSEKLFF. The CDR3 DNA sequence: TGTGCCAGCAGCAAGGGTCTCTTGGGTAGTGAAAAACTGTTTTTT.

The sample holds many counts of this clonotype. The V call is TRBV3-1, the J call TRBJ2-5; 12 bases are shared with TRBD2. Germline V gene lookup returns CDR1 LGHDT and CDR2 YNNKEL (reference sequence). Trimming removed 5 bases from V and 5 bases from J; junction bases left unmatched: 6. The CDR3 runs to 15 residues. The DNA of the CDR3 is TGTGCCAGCAGCTACAGTCTAGCGGGAGGGGAGACCCAGTACTTC. As protein: CASSYSLAGGETQYF.

V is TRBV6-2 or TRBV6-3 and J is TRBJ1-1; TRBD1 is a possible D gene (6 bases). V was clipped by 6 bases and J by 6 bases, with 20 bases between them. The CDR3 totals 15 residues. Germline CDR1 and CDR2: MNHEY and SVGEGT. The CDR3 spells CASSYLGGGGAEAFF. In nucleotides, the CDR3 is TGTGCCAGCAGCTACCTAGGGGGGGGCGGCGCTGAAGCTTTCTTT.

The table lists this clonotype with a count of one. The V gene is TRBV20-1, the J gene TRBJ1-5; D remains ambiguous. The DNA matches TRBJ2-3 better at its end, which makes the J call doubtful. This CDR3 is 12 amino acids long. Germline CDR1 reads DFQATT; CDR2 reads SNEGSKA (reference sequence). The CDR3, as DNA: TGCAGTGCTAGTGCCAGCAATCAGCCCCAGTATTTT. Protein: CSASASNQPQYF.

Only a few counts were recorded for this clonotype. The V and J genes are TRBV9 and TRBJ2-7, with D possibly matching TRBD1 (6 bases). The V and J ends lost 4 bases and 5 bases respectively, with 19 bases between them. Germline CDR1 SGDLS, CDR2 YYNGEE. The CDR3 runs to 15 residues. CDR3: CASSPSPGTFNEQYF. The CDR3 nucleotides are TGTGCCAGCAGCCCAAGTCCCGGGACATTCAACGAGCAGTACTTC.

The V call is TRBV18, the J call TRBJ2-7; 7 bases line up with TRBD1. The CDR3 is made up of 15 amino acids. V lost 0 bases and J lost 3; bases outside the gene matches: 5. Germline CDR1 is KGHSH and CDR2 is LQKENI. CDR3: CASSPPTGSVYEQYF. CDR3 nucleotides: TGTGCCAGCTCACCACCGACAGGGTCGGTCTACGAGCAGTACTTC.

The chain recombines TRBV6-5 with TRBJ1-2, with D hard to call. V was trimmed by 8 bases and J by 4 bases, leaving 8 bases between them. Looked up from germline, CDR1 is MNHEY and CDR2 is SVGAGI. CDR3 length equals 11 residues. CDR3 sequence: CASGDFYGYTF. In nucleotides, the CDR3 is TGTGCCAGCGGTGACTTCTATGGCTACACCTTC.

This clonotype was counted many times. The gene calls are TRBV6-5 and TRBJ1-5; D is uncertain. The germline gives CDR1 MNHEY, CDR2 SVGAGI. The CDR3 runs 15 residues. The V and J ends lost 6 bases and 2 bases respectively, with 14 bases between them. The CDR3 region has the DNA TGTGCCAGCAGCGCCTCAGTGGGAGGCAATCAGCCCCAGCATTTT. Its translation is CASSASVGGNQPQHF.

This clonotype was observed a few times. The rearrangement links TRBV5-1 to TRBJ2-3; tentative D call: TRBD1 (5 bases). This CDR3 is 14 amino acids long. The V end was cut by 10 bases, the J end by 0 bases, with 15 bases between. The V gene's germline CDR1 is SGHRS and CDR2 YFSETQ. The CDR3 DNA sequence: TGCGCCGCTTCCCAGGGAACTAGCACAGATACGCAGTATTTT. Its protein product is CAASQGTSTDTQYF.

Ten or more counts support this clonotype. The rearrangement uses TRBV5-1 and TRBJ2-7; the D call may be TRBD1 or TRBD2 (6 bases each). Germline V gene data show CDR1 as SGHRS and CDR2 as YFSETQ. The V gene lost 2 bases and the J gene lost 5 bases, with 20 bases spanning the gap. CDR3 size: 16 residues. DNA of the CDR3: TGCGCCAGCAGCTTTTACGGGCGGGACACAGGACACGAGCAGTACTTC. It specifies CASSFYGRDTGHEQYF. Together with reference TRBV5-1 and TRBJ2-7, the CDR3 gives the full variable domain: KAGVTQTPRYLIKTRGQQVTLSCSPISGHRSVSWYQQTPGQGLQFLFEYFSETQRNKGNFPGRFSGRQFSNSRSEMNVSTLELGDSALYLCASSFYGRDTGHEQYFGPGTRLTVT.

V is TRBV2 and J is TRBJ2-7, with a weak D call TRBD2 (5 bases). CDR3 length: 15 residues. The V gene's germline CDR1 is SNHLY and CDR2 FYNNEI. V lost 5 bases to trimming and J lost 0 bases, with 14 bases between them. CDR3: CASSRRQSSSYEQYF. The DNA of the CDR3 is TGTGCCAGCAGTCGGAGGCAGTCAAGCTCCTACGAGCAGTACTTC.

This clonotype came up a few times. The chain is built from TRBV4-3 and TRBJ1-2; unclear D gene. Germline V gene data show CDR1 as LGHNA and CDR2 as YSLEER. Trimming shortened V by 0 bases and J by 4 bases, and 12 bases separated the two germline ends. The CDR3 spans 15 residues. DNA for the CDR3: TGCGCCAGCAGCCAAGATAGCTCGGGCGTCTATGGCTACACCTTC. This sequence encodes CASSQDSSGVYGYTF.

The chain uses TRBV24-1 and TRBJ2-1; TRBD1 matches 7 bases. CDR1 and CDR2 from the germline V gene are KGHDR and SFDVKD. The CDR3 spans 16 residues. Trimming took 4 bases from V and 6 from J; bases not matched to a gene: 11. DNA of the CDR3: TGTGCCACCAGTGACACAAGGGACAGCAACTCCAATGAGCAGTTCTTC. Its protein product is CATSDTRDSNSNEQFF.

This clonotype occurred many times. V gene TRBV29-1 combines with J gene TRBJ2-3, with 8 bases lining up with TRBD2. The CDR3 is 16 amino acids. Per germline, CDR1 SQVTM and CDR2 ANQGSEA. V was pared by 4 bases and J by 2 bases, with 11 bases of the junction left unmatched. Written as DNA, the CDR3 is TGCAGCGTTGCGGGGGGGCCCGGGAGTGTCACAGATACGCAGTATTTT. It is translated as CSVAGGPGSVTDTQYF.

In this sample, this clonotype turned up a few times. The chain combines TRBV2 with TRBJ1-3; TRBD1 matches at 7 bases. Germline V CDR1 and CDR2: SNHLY, FYNNEI. The CDR3 has 16 residues. Trimming took 10 bases from V and 1 from J; bases not matched to a gene: 13. The CDR3 loop reads CATAVGGQRSGNTIYF. Here the CDR3 DNA reads TGTGCCACAGCAGTGGGGGGACAGAGATCTGGAAACACCATATATTTT.

The CDR3 DNA follows: TGTGCCAGCAGCCAGATATCGGGGGCTGAGGACGAGCAGTACTTC. It encodes CASSQISGAEDEQYF. The chain recombines TRBV4-2 with TRBJ2-7; D is possibly TRBD1 or TRBD2 (6 bases each). This CDR3 region has 15 residues. Trimming removed 3 bases at V and 5 bases at J, with 17 bases between. Germline assignment: CDR1 LGHNA and CDR2 YNFKEQ.

The chain recombines TRBV15 with TRBJ1-5, with a tentative D call TRBD1 (5 bases). Germline-derived CDR1 and CDR2 are LNHNV and YYDKDF (reference sequence). The V end was cut by 2 bases, the J end by 4 bases, with 15 bases between. The CDR3 has 16 amino acids. This chain's CDR3 is CATSRQPQGQNQPQHF. DNA for the CDR3: TGTGCCACCAGCAGACAGCCTCAGGGTCAAAATCAGCCCCAGCATTTT.

The rearrangement links TRBV19 to TRBJ2-1; TRBD2 matches 16 bases. V gave up 3 bases and J gave up 8 bases; unmatched junction bases: 4. The CDR3 contains 16 residues. Looked up from germline, CDR1 is LNHDA and CDR2 is SQIVND (reference sequence). CDR3 nucleotide sequence: TGTGCCAGTAGTATGGGACTAGCGGGAGGGGTGGATGAGCAGTTCTTC. As protein: CASSMGLAGGVDEQFF.

This clonotype was observed many times. The gene calls are TRBV15 and TRBJ2-5; D gene ambiguous. The CDR3 is made up of 12 amino acids. Germline lookup yields CDR1 LNHNV and CDR2 YYDKDF (reference sequence). V lost 8 bases, J lost 1 base, and 8 bases lay in between. In nucleotides, the CDR3 is TGTGCCACCGAGGACCTCCAAGAGACCCAGTACTTC. It codes for CATEDLQETQYF.

This chain uses TRBV24-1 with TRBJ2-1, with D unresolved. With 4 bases removed from V and 3 bases from J, the gap between germline ends came to 6 bases. Per the germline V gene, CDR1 is KGHDR and CDR2 is SFDVKD. The CDR3 sequence is 13 residues long. The CDR3 loop is CATSEGIYNEQFF. The CDR3 bases are TGTGCCACCAGTGAAGGAATCTACAATGAGCAGTTCTTC.

The CDR3 loop reads CAWSVCSGDRGYQSRGNQPQHF. The CDR3 DNA reads TGTGCCTGGAGTGTATGTTCCGGGGACAGGGGATATCAGTCACGGGGCAATCAGCCCCAGCATTTT. The chain carries TRBV30 and TRBJ1-5; TRBD1 matches at 10 bases. This CDR3 has 22 amino acids. Germline V gene data show CDR1 as GTSNPN and CDR2 as SVGIG (reference sequence). The J segment lost 2 bases and the V segment lost 0 bases, leaving 22 bases of the junction unmatched.